Listed below are T cell receptor beta chains from one sample, sequenced in a study of blood T cell repertoires in COVID-19. Libraries were prepared by immunoSEQ multiplex PCR; TCRdb keeps only in-frame clonotypes and omits some of them. The sample lists approximately 440,000 clones; about 90% were seen once. Sequencing used PBMCs or T cells enriched from blood (not recorded which). The receptors originated from a man between 18 and 29 years old who had recovered from COVID-19. Each CDR3 is given with its conserved first and last residue. D genes are given only for firm matches. The size field is filled for only some rows; it gives once, few, many or a size class.

j_call,clone_size,d_call,v_call,cdr3_nt,cdr3_aa
TRBJ2-7,NA,TRBD1,TRBV27,TGTGCCAGCAGTGCCGGGACAGGAACCTACGAGCAGTACTTC,CASSAGTGTYEQYF
TRBJ2-1,NA,TRBD1,TRBV10-3,TGTGCCATCAGTGAGGCAGTGGGACAGGCTTACAATGAGCAGTTCTTC,CAISEAVGQAYNEQFF
TRBJ2-3,NA,TRBD2,TRBV7-3,TGTGCCAGCAGCCTCAGGAGCGGGAGTATTTTAAGAGATACGCAGTATTTT,CASSLRSGSILRDTQYF
TRBJ1-1,NA,TRBD1,TRBV6-2/TRBV6-3,TGTGCCAGCAGTTTCTACAGGGGAAGTACTGAAGCTTTCTTT,CASSFYRGSTEAFF
TRBJ2-1,NA,TRBD1,TRBV5-1,TGCGCCAGCCAAGACAGGGGGTTACTAGCGTCGGGCAATGAGCAGTTCTTC,CASQDRGLLASGNEQFF
TRBJ2-7,NA,TRBD2,TRBV19,TGTGCCAGTAGCCCGGCGGAGGGACTAAGGTACGAGCAGTACTTC,CASSPAEGLRYEQYF
TRBJ2-1,NA,NA,TRBV6-5,TGTGCCAGCAGTTACTACGCGGAACCCAATGAGCAGTTCTTC,CASSYYAEPNEQFF
TRBJ2-1,NA,TRBD2,TRBV15,TGTGCCACCAGCCGACCGGGACTAGCGGGCCGGCTAGCGGTGTTCTTC,CATSRPGLAGRLAVFF
TRBJ1-3,NA,NA,TRBV28,TGTGCCAGCAGTCTCCCTCAGGGTAGCGGAAACACCATATATTTT,CASSLPQGSGNTIYF
TRBJ1-5,NA,NA,TRBV18,TGTGCCAGCTCAAGGCAGGGTAATCAGCCCCAGCATTTT,CASSRQGNQPQHF
TRBJ1-2,NA,NA,TRBV29-1,TGCAGCGTTGGTCGGGGGTTGAACTATGGCTACACCTTC,CSVGRGLNYGYTF
TRBJ2-7,NA,TRBD2,TRBV2,TGTGCCAGCAGTGACGGCGGGAGGGCCCGGGGAGAGCAGTACTTC,CASSDGGRARGEQYF
TRBJ1-5,NA,NA,TRBV10-3,TGTGCCATCAGTGTACAGGACAATCAGCCCCAGCATTTT,CAISVQDNQPQHF
TRBJ1-4,NA,NA,TRBV3-1/TRBV3-2,TGTGCCAGCAGCCAAGAACAGGGATCTGGAGAAAAACTGTTTTTT,CASSQEQGSGEKLFF
TRBJ2-5,NA,TRBD2,TRBV9,TGTGCCAGCAGCCCCCGCGGGAGGGCGGGTTCGGAGACCCAGTACTTC,CASSPRGRAGSETQYF
TRBJ2-1,NA,TRBD2,TRBV28,TGTGCCAGCAGTTCTGCGGGAGTTGGCAATGAGCAGTTCTTC,CASSSAGVGNEQFF
TRBJ2-7,many,NA,TRBV19,TGTGCCAGTCAAGGCAGGGGACGTTCCTACGAGCAGTACTTC,CASQGRGRSYEQYF
TRBJ2-2,NA,NA,TRBV11-3,TGTGCCAGCAGTCCCGGGGATAACACCGGGGAGCTGTTTTTT,CASSPGDNTGELFF
TRBJ1-5,NA,NA,TRBV6-1,TGTGCCAGCAGTGATTGGAGAGATCAGCCCCAGCATTTT,CASSDWRDQPQHF
TRBJ1-3,NA,NA,TRBV2,TGTGCCAGCGCACTGGAGCCCGAGCTACGAAACACCATATATTTT,CASALEPELRNTIYF
TRBJ1-5,NA,NA,TRBV4-2,TGTGCCAGCAGCCAATCCTTCAGTCAACAGCCCCAGCATTTT,CASSQSFSQQPQHF
TRBJ2-7,NA,NA,TRBV28,TGTGCCAGCAGTTTAACAGGGTCCTCCTACGAGCAGTACTTC,CASSLTGSSYEQYF
TRBJ2-2,NA,TRBD2,TRBV4-1,TGCGCCAGCAGCCAAGACGGACTAGGGATCACCGGGGAGCTGTTTTTT,CASSQDGLGITGELFF
TRBJ2-3,NA,TRBD2,TRBV3-1/TRBV3-2,TGTGCCAGCAGCCCGGGACTAGCGGGGGGACCGGGAGATACGCAGTATTTT,CASSPGLAGGPGDTQYF
TRBJ1-1,many,NA,TRBV30,TGTGCCTGGCAGGAGGGATCTTACACTGAAGCTTTCTTT,CAWQEGSYTEAFF
TRBJ1-1,NA,NA,TRBV29-1,TGCAGCGTTGCTCGGGGGACTGTCACTGAAGCTTTCTTT,CSVARGTVTEAFF
TRBJ2-7,once,NA,TRBV5-1,TGCGCCAGCAGTCAGGGCGGTGGAGCCTACGAGCAGTACTTC,CASSQGGGAYEQYF
TRBJ2-1,NA,NA,TRBV19,TGTGCCAGTCGACTAGTCAATGAGCAGTTCTTC,CASRLVNEQFF
TRBJ1-1,few,TRBD1,TRBV27,TGTGCCAGCGGACCAGGGGGCGTCAGGACAGCTTTCTTT,CASGPGGVRTAFF
TRBJ2-7,NA,NA,TRBV10-1,TGCGCCAGCAGTGAGTCATCGGGAATAGGGTACGAGCAGTACTTC,CASSESSGIGYEQYF
TRBJ1-2,NA,NA,TRBV19,TGTGCCAGTAGTATCGCGGGGGTTCCGGGCTATGGCTACACCTTC,CASSIAGVPGYGYTF